These T cell receptor beta chains were read from a single sample in a study of control samples from healthy donors and cancer patients. Repertoires were generated with immunoSEQ multiplex PCR, while TCRdb's copy carries only in-frame clones and drops some. The top ten hold roughly 14% of the sample, which has about 95,000 clones, around 89% seen once. Sequenced sample: blood. The receptors derive from a woman between 70 and 85 years old in good health. Each CDR3 is given with its conserved first and last residue. D genes are given only for firm matches. Rows may omit the clone size; those that give it use once, few, many or a size class.

d_call j_call clone_size v_call cdr3_aa cdr3_nt
. TRBJ2-3 . TRBV9 CASSVDSVSTDTQYF TGTGCCAGCAGCGTAGATTCAGTTTCCACAGATACGCAGTATTTT
. TRBJ1-1 . TRBV5-1 CASSHPAGRNVVTEAFF TGCGCCAGCAGCCACCCGGCAGGGAGAAACGTTGTCACTGAAGCTTTCTTT
TRBD2 TRBJ2-5 . TRBV6-1 CASSGETLGGGAGETQYF TGTGCCAGCAGTGGTGAGACTTTGGGCGGGGGGGCCGGTGAGACCCAGTACTTC
. TRBJ1-2 few TRBV4-3 CASSQDGAYGYTF TGCGCCAGCAGCCAAGATGGCGCATATGGCTACACCTTC
. TRBJ1-5 . TRBV30 CAWRVSGAAVDQPQHF TGTGCCTGGAGAGTCTCAGGGGCGGCTGTGGATCAGCCCCAGCATTTT
. TRBJ2-2 once TRBV5-4 CASREGSGYTGELFF TGTGCCAGCAGAGAGGGGAGTGGGTACACCGGGGAGCTGTTTTTT
. TRBJ1-2 . TRBV24-1 CATSDSGGSYTF TGTGCCACCAGTGATTCGGGCGGAAGCTACACCTTC
TRBD1 TRBJ1-1 . TRBV4-1 CASSQIGQRSGGTEAFF TGCGCCAGCAGCCAAATCGGACAGAGATCAGGGGGCACTGAAGCTTTCTTT
. TRBJ1-2 . TRBV4-2 CASSLRGRSNYGYTF TGTGCCAGCAGTCTGCGGGGCAGGAGCAACTATGGCTACACCTTC
. TRBJ1-5 . TRBV20-1 CSASSGQQQPQHF TGCAGTGCTAGTTCCGGGCAGCAACAGCCCCAGCATTTT
. TRBJ1-2 . TRBV24-1 CATSDSSGTGDGYTF TGTGCCACCAGTGATTCCTCCGGGACGGGGGATGGCTACACCTTC
TRBD1 TRBJ1-5 . TRBV30 CAWYQQGASLLFNQPQHF TGTGCCTGGTACCAACAGGGGGCGTCCCTTCTTTTCAATCAGCCCCAGCATTTT
. TRBJ1-2 . TRBV7-2 CASSLLGTGGYTF TGTGCCAGCAGCTTACTCGGGACTGGTGGCTACACCTTC
. TRBJ2-3 . TRBV11-3 CASSPGTSTDTQYF TGTGCCAGCAGCCCCGGAACTAGCACAGATACGCAGTATTTT
TRBD2 TRBJ2-1 . TRBV10-3 CAISESLPGAGRDEQFF TGTGCCATCAGTGAGTCCCTACCAGGAGCGGGGCGGGATGAGCAGTTCTTC
. TRBJ2-1 . TRBV9 CASSADWASYNEQFF TGTGCCAGCAGCGCTGATTGGGCGTCCTACAATGAGCAGTTCTTC
. TRBJ2-2 . TRBV6-2/TRBV6-3 CASSPRIAGPGELFF TGTGCCAGCAGCCCCCGCATTGCTGGCCCCGGGGAGCTGTTTTTT
. TRBJ1-3 . TRBV6-5 CASTFRGGNTIYF TGTGCCAGCACCTTCAGGGGTGGAAACACCATATATTTT
TRBD2 TRBJ2-5 . TRBV9 CASSVGGGRGETQYF TGTGCCAGCAGCGTAGGGGGTGGGAGGGGAGAGACCCAGTACTTC
. TRBJ1-6 . TRBV12-3/TRBV12-4 CASSLVASPLHF TGTGCCAGCAGTTTAGTGGCGTCACCCCTCCACTTT
TRBD1 TRBJ1-6 . TRBV6-6 CASSVPGQGSSPLHF TGTGCCAGCAGTGTTCCGGGACAGGGTTCTTCACCCCTCCACTTT
. TRBJ1-1 . TRBV30 CAWSLVNTEAFF TGTGCCTGGAGTTTGGTGAACACTGAAGCTTTCTTT
. TRBJ1-5 . TRBV19 CASREQGNQPQHF TGTGCCAGTAGGGAACAGGGTAATCAGCCCCAGCATTTT
. TRBJ1-1 few TRBV9 CASSGGSLGNTEAFF TGTGCCAGCAGCGGAGGCTCCTTAGGGAACACTGAAGCTTTCTTT
. TRBJ1-5 once TRBV27 CASRPGAGDGPQHF TGTGCCAGCAGACCCGGGGCGGGGGATGGGCCCCAGCATTTT
. TRBJ1-3 . TRBV19 CASSREAIGPGTGNTIYF TGTGCCAGTAGTAGGGAGGCTATAGGCCCGGGTACTGGAAACACCATATATTTT
. TRBJ1-3 once TRBV9 CASSVMDRGNTIYF TGTGCCAGCAGCGTCATGGACAGAGGAAACACCATATATTTT
TRBD1 TRBJ1-1 . TRBV29-1 CSVWQGVAAFF TGCAGCGTCTGGCAGGGGGTCGCAGCTTTCTTT
TRBD1 TRBJ2-7 . TRBV19 CASSETGASYEQYF TGTGCCAGTAGTGAGACAGGGGCGTCCTACGAGCAGTACTTC
TRBD1 TRBJ1-1 . TRBV3-1/TRBV3-2 CASSLGQEAFF TGTGCCAGCAGCTTGGGACAGGAAGCTTTCTTT
. TRBJ1-1 . TRBV3-1/TRBV3-2 CASSQGATEAFF TGTGCCAGCAGCCAAGGTGCCACTGAAGCTTTCTTT
TRBD2 TRBJ2-7 . TRBV3-1/TRBV3-2 CASSQLAGSGRVSEQYF TGTGCCAGCAGCCAATTAGCAGGTAGCGGGAGAGTATCCGAGCAGTACTTC
. TRBJ2-5 . TRBV7-9 CASSLPLGSETQYF TGTGCCAGCAGCCTTCCTCTTGGGAGTGAGACCCAGTACTTC
. TRBJ2-2 . TRBV29-1 CSVAVVGLNTGELFF TGCAGCGTTGCTGTGGTAGGGCTAAACACCGGGGAGCTGTTTTTT
. TRBJ1-6 . TRBV7-2 CASSPRSDSPLHF TGTGCCAGCAGCCCCAGATCGGATTCACCCCTCCACTTT
. TRBJ2-1 . TRBV5-4 CASSPTAGTPANEQFF TGTGCCAGCAGCCCCACCGCCGGGACACCGGCTAATGAGCAGTTCTTC
TRBD1 TRBJ1-1 . TRBV10-2 CASSTGGRTEAFF TGCGCCAGCAGTACAGGGGGTCGGACTGAAGCTTTCTTT
. TRBJ2-7 . TRBV21-1 CASSKGVDIFINPLRFGYEQYF TGTGCCAGCAGCAAAGGGGTGGACATTTTTATCAACCCGTTACGGTTTGGCTACGAGCAGTACTTC
. TRBJ1-3 . TRBV30 CAWTSSGNTIYF TGTGCCTGGACAAGCTCTGGAAACACCATATATTTT
. TRBJ2-7 . TRBV10-2 CASRDYSYEQYF TGCGCCAGCAGGGACTACTCCTACGAGCAGTACTTC
. TRBJ2-1 . TRBV4-3 CASSQEGPTGSYNEQFF TGCGCCAGCAGCCAAGAGGGCCCTACGGGCTCCTACAATGAGCAGTTCTTC
. TRBJ1-5 . TRBV25-1 CASSGPGSAQPQHF TGTGCCAGCAGTGGACCAGGGTCTGCTCAGCCCCAGCATTTT
. TRBJ1-2 . TRBV5-5 CASSPPTGAVSRYGYTF TGTGCCAGCAGCCCCCCGACCGGGGCTGTGTCACGCTATGGCTACACCTTC